This is a list of T cell receptor beta chains from one sample in a study of response to subunit inactivated influenza vaccine. TCRdb processed the RT-PCR reads anew with MiXCR; each CDR3 protein has one entry. The table shows 300,000 to 350,000 distinct CDR3 sequences, with less than 25% occurring only once. The input for sequencing was PBMCs from blood, taken about 20 months after vaccination. The source is a man aged 50 to 69 who received an inactivated influenza vaccine. CDR3s include the opening cysteine and the closing phenylalanine or tryptophan. Each record gives: V gene, clone size, CDR3 length, J gene, D gene, CDR3 DNA, CDR3 protein. The D gene is left open where the match is weak. Expanded clones get a size class; other rows say once, few or many, or leave the size out.

>TRBV9|few|12|TRBJ2-2|-
TGTGCCAGCAGCGTTAAGTCCGGGGAGCTGTTTTTT
CASSVKSGELFF
>TRBV12-3/TRBV12-4|-|18|TRBJ1-2|TRBD1
TGTGCCAGCAGTTTTAATTTGAGGGGGACAGGGGGCCACTATGGCTACACCTTC
CASSFNLRGTGGHYGYTF
>TRBV3-1|few|15|TRBJ1-1|-
TGTGCCAGCAGCGCATTCGTGACGGCGAACACTGAAGCTTTCTTT
CASSAFVTANTEAFF
>TRBV4-1|few|17|TRBJ1-3|TRBD1
TGCGCCAGCAGCCTGGACAGGGATCTGCTCTCTGGAAACACCATATATTTT
CASSLDRDLLSGNTIYF
>TRBV7-9|-|13|TRBJ1-1|-
TGTGCCAGCACCCCGAAGGGGAACACTGAAGCTTTCTTT
CASTPKGNTEAFF
>TRBV12-3/TRBV12-4|-|12|TRBJ1-5|-
TGTGCCAGCAGTAACAGGAATCAGCCCCAGCATTTT
CASSNRNQPQHF
>TRBV7-9|-|15|TRBJ1-5|-
TGTGCCAGCAGCTTAGGGGGGGCCGGATCTCAGCCCCAGCATTTT
CASSLGGAGSQPQHF
>TRBV7-9|many|15|TRBJ1-3|-
TGTGCCAGCAGCCGCCAGCGGAATTCTGGAAACACCATATATTTT
CASSRQRNSGNTIYF
>TRBV15|many|15|TRBJ1-1|-
TGTGCCACCAGCAGAGCGTTCGGCGTGAACACTGAAGCTTTCTTT
CATSRAFGVNTEAFF
>TRBV28|-|13|TRBJ2-7|-
TGTGCCAGCAAGGAGGAACCCTCCTACGAGCAGTACTTC
CASKEEPSYEQYF
>TRBV20-1|few|12|TRBJ2-7|-
TGCAGTGCTAGTGCCGGGGGAAGGGAGCAGTACTTC
CSASAGGREQYF
>TRBV2|many|15|TRBJ1-2|TRBD1
TGTGCCAGCAGTGCTGCCGGGACAGGGTATTACGGCTACACCTTC
CASSAAGTGYYGYTF
>TRBV18|-|17|TRBJ2-3|TRBD2
TGTGCCAGCTCACCGTCCTTAAGCGGGATTCGCACAGATACGCAGTATTTT
CASSPSLSGIRTDTQYF
>TRBV7-9|many|17|TRBJ1-1|-
TGTGCCAGCAGCTTAGCAGGTCTAACGGGTATGAACACTGAAGCTTTCTTT
CASSLAGLTGMNTEAFF
>TRBV5-1|few|14|TRBJ1-2|TRBD1
TGCGCCAGCACCCCAGGGGGCGCTGGGTATGGCTACACCTTC
CASTPGGAGYGYTF
>TRBV20-1|-|15|TRBJ1-1|-
TGCAGTGCTAGAGAGGGCATTGGGGTGAACACTGAAGCTTTCTTT
CSAREGIGVNTEAFF
>TRBV19|few|12|TRBJ1-1|-
TGTGCCAGTAGTTTTCCGCACACTGAAGCTTTCTTT
CASSFPHTEAFF
>TRBV9|-|17|TRBJ2-3|TRBD2
TGTGCCAGCAGCGTTTCCGGGACTAGCGGCGCCACAGATACGCAGTATTTT
CASSVSGTSGATDTQYF
>TRBV12-3/TRBV12-4|-|14|TRBJ2-5|TRBD1
TGTGCCAGCAAGCTGGGGACAGGCCAAGAGACCCAGTACTTC
CASKLGTGQETQYF
>TRBV4-2|many|16|TRBJ2-3|TRBD2
TGTGCCAGCAGGCCTAGCGGGAGGGCCAGCACAGATACGCAGTATTTT
CASRPSGRASTDTQYF
>TRBV2|-|13|TRBJ1-1|-
TGTGCCAGCAGTGCCGGGGGTTGGGCTGAAGCTTTCTTT
CASSAGGWAEAFF
>TRBV4-3|few|13|TRBJ1-1|-
TGCGCCAGCAGCCCCAATGGGGCTATTGAAGCTTTCTTT
CASSPNGAIEAFF
>TRBV6-2/TRBV6-3|-|13|TRBJ1-2|-
TGTGCCAGCAGCCTCGTCCGGCCTTATGGCTACACCTTC
CASSLVRPYGYTF
>TRBV7-2|-|14|TRBJ2-7|TRBD1
TGTGCCAGCAGCTTAACAGGGGCCCCCTACGAGCAGTACTTC
CASSLTGAPYEQYF
>TRBV5-1|-|13|TRBJ2-1|TRBD1
TGCGCCAGCAGCTCCTGGACAGGGAATGAGCAGTTCTTC
CASSSWTGNEQFF
>TRBV5-1|-|16|TRBJ1-6|-
TGCGCCAGCAGCTCGTCCGGGTCCTTGTATAATTCACCCCTCCACTTT
CASSSSGSLYNSPLHF
>TRBV7-9|-|13|TRBJ1-2|-
TGTGCCAGCAGCTTAGTTCTTTCCTCTAGCTACACCTTC
CASSLVLSSSYTF
>TRBV5-6|-|18|TRBJ2-3|-
TGTGCCAGCAGCTATCGGTGGGGGGTGAGTTCCGGCACAGATACGCAGTATTTT
CASSYRWGVSSGTDTQYF
>TRBV5-1|-|12|TRBJ2-3|-
TGCGCCAGCAGTGAAGACAGTCGCACGCAGTATTTT
CASSEDSRTQYF
>TRBV12-3/TRBV12-4|few|14|TRBJ2-2|-
TGTGCCAGCAGTTATACCACGAACACCGGGGAGCTGTTTTTT
CASSYTTNTGELFF
>TRBV6-2/TRBV6-3|few|18|TRBJ1-1|TRBD1
TGTGCCAGCAGTTACTCGACCTTGGGGGCAGGGGGGATCACTGAAGCTTTCTTT
CASSYSTLGAGGITEAFF
>TRBV24-1|few|14|TRBJ1-1|-
TGTGCCACCGGAGGGGGAGGGGAGAGCACTGAAGCTTTCTTT
CATGGGGESTEAFF
>TRBV20-1|many|16|TRBJ1-1|TRBD1
TGCAGTGCTGACATGGGACAGGGGATACTGAACACTGAAGCTTTCTTT
CSADMGQGILNTEAFF
>TRBV10-3|-|14|TRBJ1-5|-
TGTGCCATCAGTGAGTCCTCGGCAGTCCAGCCCCAGCATTTT
CAISESSAVQPQHF
>TRBV5-1|-|15|TRBJ2-3|TRBD1
TGCGCCAGCAGCTCCGGACAGGAGAGCACAGATACGCAGTATTTT
CASSSGQESTDTQYF